The entry that follows covers one TCR beta chain sequence. Germline V gene lookup returns CDR1 LNHNV and CDR2 YYDKDF (reference sequence). CDR3 size: 13 residues. Trimming took off 2 bases at V and 4 bases at J, with 6 bases between the two ends. The source of the sample is a study of patients and donors after allogeneic stem cell transplantation. Via MiXCR, TCRdb re-called the RT-PCR reads, giving one row per CDR3 protein. The table includes 400,000 to 500,000 distinct CDR3 sequences, 16% detected once. The genes are TRBV15 and TRBJ1-3, with D uncertain. The sequence derives from a human donor who was either an allogeneic HSCT recipient or a stem cell or donor lymphocyte infusion donor (not recorded which). It is not recorded whose cells these are; they may come from a transplant donor. The source material was blood, either unsorted or a sorted T cell fraction (not recorded which). Here the CDR3 DNA reads TGTGCCACCAGCAGATTAGGGGGAAACACCATATATTTT. Amino acid sequence: CATSRLGGNTIYF.